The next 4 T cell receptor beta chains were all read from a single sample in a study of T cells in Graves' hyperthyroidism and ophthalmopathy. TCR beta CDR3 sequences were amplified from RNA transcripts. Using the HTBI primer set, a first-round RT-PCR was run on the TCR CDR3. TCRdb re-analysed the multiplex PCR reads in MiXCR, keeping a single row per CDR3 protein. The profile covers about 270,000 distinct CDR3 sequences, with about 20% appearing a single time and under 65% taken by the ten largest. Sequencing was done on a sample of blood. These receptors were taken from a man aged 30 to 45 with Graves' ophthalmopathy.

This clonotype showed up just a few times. The CDR3 is CSAGDREYPYEQYF. CDR3 in DNA: TGCAGTGCTGGGGACAGGGAATATCCCTACGAGCAGTACTTC. The J gene is TRBJ2-7, the V gene TRBV20-1, with 9 bases fitting TRBD1. With 5 bases clipped from V and 2 bases from J, the junction kept 7 bases outside the gene matches. The germline gives CDR1 DFQATT, CDR2 SNEGSKA (reference sequence). The length of the CDR3 is 14 residues.

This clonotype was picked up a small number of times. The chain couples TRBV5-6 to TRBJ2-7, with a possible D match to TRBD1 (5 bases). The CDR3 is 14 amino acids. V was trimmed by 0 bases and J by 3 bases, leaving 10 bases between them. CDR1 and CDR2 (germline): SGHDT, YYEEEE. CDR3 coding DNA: TGTGCCAGCAGCTTGGAAGGACACATCTACGAGCAGTACTTC. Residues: CASSLEGHIYEQYF.

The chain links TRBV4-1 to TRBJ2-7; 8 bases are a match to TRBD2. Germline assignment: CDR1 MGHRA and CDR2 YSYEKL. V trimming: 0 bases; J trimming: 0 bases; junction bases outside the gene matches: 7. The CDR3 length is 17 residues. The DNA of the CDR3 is TGCGCCAGCAGCCAAGAAGGGGGTGGGACTAGCTCCTACGAGCAGTACTTC. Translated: CASSQEGGGTSSYEQYF.

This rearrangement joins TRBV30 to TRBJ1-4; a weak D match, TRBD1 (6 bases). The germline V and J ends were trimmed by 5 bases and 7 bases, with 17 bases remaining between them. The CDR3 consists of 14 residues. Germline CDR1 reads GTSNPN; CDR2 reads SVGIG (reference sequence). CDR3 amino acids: CAWGTRDGVEKLFF. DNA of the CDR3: TGTGCCTGGGGGACAAGGGACGGGGTTGAAAAACTGTTTTTT.